Shown below are 28 T cell receptor beta chains from a single sample sequenced in a study of spatial heterogeneity in lung cancer. Time point noted: sample taken at primary tumor resection. Findings of the study overall: Tracking of tumor mutation counts was seen in expanded intratumoral alpha and beta TCR counts.

Their specific antigens are unknown. MiXCR, run by TCRdb on the 5' RACE reads, gives a single entry per CDR3 protein. The profile shows over 5,500 distinct CDR3 sequences, over 7.5% of them singletons. The source material was lung tumor tissue, sampled at surgery. These receptor sequences come from a female donor with early-stage non-small cell lung cancer.

This clonotype is classed as medium-sized. V and J are TRBV12-3 or TRBV12-4 and TRBJ2-3, with D tentatively TRBD1 (7 bases). The V and J ends lost 4 bases and 9 bases respectively, with 20 bases between them. The CDR3 extends over 15 amino acids. CDR3 nucleotides: TGTGCCAGCAGTTCCTACGGGACTCCAGGGGGGACGCAGTATTTT. Encoded protein: CASSSYGTPGGTQYF.

There are a few counts of this clonotype. This chain connects TRBV12-3 or TRBV12-4 to TRBJ2-1; D is possibly TRBD1 (6 bases). The CDR3 totals 14 residues. V was trimmed by 4 bases and J by 5 bases, leaving 12 bases between them. The CDR3 loop reads CASSWGHGNNEQFF. CDR3 coding DNA: TGTGCCAGCAGTTGGGGACACGGAAACAATGAGCAGTTCTTC.

In its sample, this clonotype was seen many times. The rearrangement links TRBV5-1 to TRBJ1-1; 8 positions agree with TRBD1. Trimming took 0 bases from V and 4 from J; bases not matched to a gene: 8. The CDR3 covers 16 residues. Germline V gene data show CDR1 as SGHRS and CDR2 as YFSETQ. The CDR3 region has the DNA TGCGCCAGCAGCTTGGCCGGCAGGGGGCAGGGCACTGAAGCTTTCTTT. It encodes CASSLAGRGQGTEAFF.

The genes are TRBV10-2 and TRBJ1-2; D gene unclear. V lost 0 bases and J 5 bases, leaving 13 bases between the germline ends. This CDR3 comprises 15 residues. CDR1 is WSHSY, CDR2 SAAADI, per germline. CDR3 DNA: TGCGCCAGCAGTGAGTCAGAGGGCCTTCGTTATGGCTACACCTTC. Translating it yields CASSESEGLRYGYTF.

This clonotype was seen many times. The chain employs TRBV20-1 and TRBJ2-1, with D possibly matching TRBD2 (6 bases). Germline loops: CDR1 DFQATT, CDR2 SNEGSKA (reference sequence). The CDR3 is 13 amino acids. Trimming took 5 bases from V and 3 from J, leaving 11 bases between them. The CDR3 here is CSARGLIYNEQFF. Here the CDR3 DNA reads TGCAGTGCTCGGGGACTTATCTACAATGAGCAGTTCTTC.

In this sample, this clonotype is medium-sized. J is TRBJ2-3 and V is TRBV7-2; the D gene is possibly TRBD1 (5 bases). V gave up 2 bases and J gave up 4 bases, with 13 bases separating them. CDR1 is SGHTA and CDR2 is FQGNSA in the germline V gene. The CDR3 sequence is 15 residues long. CDR3 amino acids: CASSLRPGSPDTQYF. CDR3 DNA sequence: TGTGCCAGCAGCTTAAGGCCAGGGTCCCCAGATACGCAGTATTTT.

This clonotype occurred many times. The chain employs TRBV24-1 and TRBJ1-1; the match to TRBD1 covers 9 bases. CDR1 is KGHDR and CDR2 is SFDVKD in the germline V gene. The length of the CDR3 is 13 residues. J was trimmed by 3 bases and V by 7 bases; bases with no gene match: 2. As DNA, the CDR3 is TGTGCCACCAGCAGGACAGGGGACACTGAAGCTTTCTTT. Amino acids: CATSRTGDTEAFF.

The rearrangement uses TRBV6-1 and TRBJ2-2, with 10 bases identical to TRBD2. In germline, CDR1 is MNHNS, CDR2 SASEGT. This CDR3 has 15 residues. V lost 3 bases to trimming and J lost 7 bases; unmatched junction nucleotides: 5. The CDR3 DNA reads as TGTGCCAGCAGTGACGGTAGCGGGGGGCGCGGGGAGCTGTTTTTT. It translates to CASSDGSGGRGELFF.

This clonotype appeared once. This may be a read error: a much more frequent sequence differs by one nucleotide. The chain is built from TRBV28 and TRBJ2-5; 7 nucleotides match TRBD2. Germline-derived CDR1 and CDR2 are MDHEN and SYDVKM. J lost 5 bases, V lost 4 bases, and 10 bases had no gene match. This CDR3 contains 15 residues. CDR3 coding DNA: TGTGCCAGCAGTTCCCGGCCCTCCGGGGGGGAGACCCAGTACTTC. Translating it yields CASSSRPSGGETQYF.

This clonotype was observed many times. J is TRBJ1-1 and V is TRBV6-5, with 8 positions matching TRBD1. V trimming: 6 bases; J trimming: 10 bases; junction bases outside the gene matches: 22. Germline V CDR1 and CDR2: MNHEY, SVGAGI. CDR3 length equals 17 residues. The CDR3 bases are TGTGCCAGCAGGACCGACAGGGGCGGTTTTGACCCCTTCGGAGCTTTCTTT. It codes for CASRTDRGGFDPFGAFF.

This clonotype has ten or more counts. The J gene is TRBJ1-6, the V gene TRBV20-1, with 8 bases identical to TRBD1. This CDR3 is built from 14 residues. Germline CDR1 is DFQATT and CDR2 is SNEGSKA (reference sequence). V dropped 6 bases and J dropped 7; count of bases not matched to a gene: 8. CDR3 sequence: CSADPRDRNSPLHF. For the CDR3, the DNA is TGCAGTGCGGACCCCCGGGACAGGAATTCACCCCTCCACTTT.

V usage is TRBV6-4 and J usage is TRBJ2-3; TRBD2 agrees at 10 bases. V shed 6 bases and J 2 bases; nucleotides not matched to a gene: 8. From germline, CDR1 is MRHNA and CDR2 SNTAGT. The CDR3 totals 16 residues. CDR3 DNA: TGTGCCAGCAGCCGCAAAGGGACTAGCGTCACAGATACGCAGTATTTT. Its protein is CASSRKGTSVTDTQYF.

This clonotype was detected many times. The CDR3 is CASSSRGGGEETQYF. As DNA, the CDR3 is TGTGCCAGCAGCTCCCGGGGAGGGGGCGAGGAGACCCAGTACTTC. This sequence joins TRBV7-9 and TRBJ2-5, with D tentatively TRBD1 or TRBD2 (7 bases each). From germline, CDR1 is SEHNR and CDR2 FQNEAQ (reference sequence). This CDR3 spans 15 amino acids. With 4 bases removed from V and 5 bases from J, the gap between germline ends came to 17 bases.

This clonotype was seen a handful of times. This chain joins TRBV20-1 and TRBJ1-1; D gene uncertain. With 6 bases removed from V and 3 bases from J, the gap between germline ends came to 8 bases. The V gene's germline CDR1 is DFQATT and CDR2 SNEGSKA (reference sequence). The CDR3 consists of 11 residues. In nucleotides, the CDR3 is TGCAGTGCCCCTAGGGACACTGAAGCTTTCTTT. This translates into CSAPRDTEAFF.

This clonotype was recorded at least ten times. The chain joins TRBV7-9 to TRBJ2-3, with 11 bases lining up with TRBD1. CDR3 length equals 15 residues. V shed 8 bases, J shed 8 bases, and the junction held 12 bases outside the gene matches. The V gene's germline CDR1 is SEHNR and CDR2 FQNEAQ (reference sequence). The CDR3: CASGGRDRGTGTQYF. The CDR3 DNA sequence: TGTGCCAGCGGAGGCCGGGACAGGGGGACGGGTACGCAGTATTTT.

This clonotype is termed medium-sized. The chain combines TRBV24-1 with TRBJ1-2; the D gene is possibly TRBD1 (5 bases). V lost 1 base to trimming and J lost 4 bases, with 6 bases between them. This CDR3 region has 13 residues. Germline values: CDR1 KGHDR, CDR2 SFDVKD. The DNA of the CDR3 is TGTGCCACCAGTGATTTCGGGGGCTATGGCTACACCTTC. Encoded protein: CATSDFGGYGYTF.

There are many counts of this clonotype. The DNA of the CDR3 is TGTGCCTGGAGTGTACTTCTAGCCGGGTATGGCTACACCTTC. As protein: CAWSVLLAGYGYTF. The chain couples TRBV30 to TRBJ1-2; D remains unclear. This CDR3 contains 14 residues. Looked up from germline, CDR1 is GTSNPN and CDR2 is SVGIG (reference sequence). V lost 0 bases, J lost 5 bases, and 13 bases lay in between.

This clonotype was observed a handful of times. The rearrangement joins TRBV27 to TRBJ1-4; 8 positions match TRBD1. CDR3 size: 15 residues. Losses at the gene ends were 0 bases for V and 8 bases for J; bases not matched to a gene: 5. CDR1 is MNHEY, CDR2 SMNVEV, per germline (reference sequence). The CDR3 DNA follows: TGTGCCAGCAGTTTATCCTGGACAGGGCAGGAAAAACTGTTTTTT. It yields the protein CASSLSWTGQEKLFF.

This clonotype was seen at least ten times. This chain links TRBV10-2 with TRBJ2-7; D possibly corresponds to TRBD2 (6 bases). The CDR3 has 14 residues. Germline values: CDR1 WSHSY, CDR2 SAAADI. With 3 bases removed from V and 2 bases from J, the gap between germline ends came to 11 bases. CDR3 protein: CASSDPSATYEQYF. CDR3 in DNA: TGCGCCAGCAGTGACCCTAGCGCTACCTACGAGCAGTACTTC.

Ten or more counts support this clonotype. This sequence joins TRBV27 and TRBJ2-5, with 7 bases that match TRBD2. Trimming removed 4 bases from V and 7 bases from J; junction bases left unmatched: 9. CDR3 length: 14 amino acids. From germline, CDR1 is MNHEY and CDR2 SMNVEV (reference sequence). In nucleotides, the CDR3 is TGTGCCAGCAGTTCCCACCGACCGGGAGGGACCCAGTACTTC. Protein product: CASSSHRPGGTQYF.

By its share, this clonotype is medium-sized (0.01 to 0.1%). This sequence joins TRBV7-2 and TRBJ2-3; 14 bases line up with TRBD2. V shed 5 bases, J shed 9 bases, and the junction held 13 bases outside the gene matches. The CDR3 runs 17 residues. The germline V gene encodes CDR1 SGHTA and CDR2 FQGNSA. The chain's CDR3 is CASSPGLAGGVSLTQYF. In DNA form, the CDR3 reads TGTGCCAGCAGCCCAGGACTAGCGGGGGGCGTAAGCCTAACGCAGTATTTT.

In its sample, this clonotype was seen once. J is TRBJ1-1 and V is TRBV28; the match to TRBD1 covers 9 bases. Germline trimming cut 1 base from V and 3 bases from J; bases unmatched to any gene: 12. This CDR3 region has 18 residues. The germline V gene encodes CDR1 MDHEN and CDR2 SYDVKM. CDR3 amino acids: CASSLYGTGSQWYTEAFF. CDR3 bases: TGTGCCAGCAGTTTATATGGGACAGGGTCTCAGTGGTACACTGAAGCTTTCTTT.

This chain uses TRBV6-5 with TRBJ2-3, with 10 bases aligning to TRBD2. The V gene's germline CDR1 is MNHEY and CDR2 SVGAGI. The CDR3 is 14 residues long. The junction had 2 bases not matched to a gene; V was cut back by 4 bases and J by 4 bases. CDR3: CASSWGTSADTQYF. Written as DNA, the CDR3 is TGTGCCAGCAGTTGGGGGACTAGCGCAGATACGCAGTATTTT.

A word on this clonotype: A much bigger clone sits one base away, suggesting this may be a read error. The J gene is TRBJ1-1, the V gene TRBV6-5, with D perhaps matching TRBD1 (5 bases). CDR1 and CDR2 (germline): MNHEY, SVGAGI. The V and J ends lost 4 bases and 9 bases respectively, with 18 bases between them. CDR3 size: 14 residues. Here the CDR3 reads CASSLPVQWDQAFF. CDR3 in DNA: TGTGCCAGCAGTTTGCCCGTCCAGTGGGACCAAGCTTTCTTT.

A few counts support this clonotype. The rearrangement joins TRBV12-3 or TRBV12-4 to TRBJ1-2, with D possibly matching TRBD1 (5 bases). CDR3 length: 12 residues. V was cut by 7 bases and J by 4 bases, with 10 bases left in between. The CDR3 region is CASKGLFYGYTF. As DNA, the CDR3 is TGTGCCAGCAAGGGGCTTTTCTATGGCTACACCTTC.

This clonotype was detected ten times or more. The CDR3 DNA reads TGTGCCTGGAGTGCCTCTGGGGGGATGGGGAGTCAGCCCCAGCATTTT. Encoded protein: CAWSASGGMGSQPQHF. The chain recombines TRBV30 with TRBJ1-5; weak D call: TRBD1 (5 bases). The V and J ends lost 1 base and 6 bases respectively, with 19 bases between them. CDR3 length equals 16 residues. CDR1 is GTSNPN, CDR2 SVGIG, per germline (reference sequence).

Only a few counts were recorded for this clonotype. CDR3: CASSPDRGSRETQYF. As DNA, the CDR3 is TGTGCCAGCTCACCCGACAGGGGGAGTAGAGAGACCCAGTACTTC. This chain links TRBV18 with TRBJ2-5; 9 positions agree with TRBD1. Germline V gives CDR1 KGHSH, CDR2 LQKENI. V lost 3 bases, J lost 4 bases, and 6 bases stayed unmatched. CDR3 length: 15 amino acids.

In its sample, this clonotype ranks as large (0.1 to 1%). This chain links TRBV3-1 with TRBJ2-1; 7 bases map to TRBD2. Germline assignment: CDR1 LGHDT and CDR2 YNNKEL (reference sequence). The ends lost 1 base at V and 4 bases at J; junction bases unmatched: 7. This CDR3 contains 16 residues. The CDR3 region has the DNA TGTGCCAGCAGCCAAGTGGTTTCTAGCGGATACAATGAGCAGTTCTTC. This sequence encodes CASSQVVSSGYNEQFF.